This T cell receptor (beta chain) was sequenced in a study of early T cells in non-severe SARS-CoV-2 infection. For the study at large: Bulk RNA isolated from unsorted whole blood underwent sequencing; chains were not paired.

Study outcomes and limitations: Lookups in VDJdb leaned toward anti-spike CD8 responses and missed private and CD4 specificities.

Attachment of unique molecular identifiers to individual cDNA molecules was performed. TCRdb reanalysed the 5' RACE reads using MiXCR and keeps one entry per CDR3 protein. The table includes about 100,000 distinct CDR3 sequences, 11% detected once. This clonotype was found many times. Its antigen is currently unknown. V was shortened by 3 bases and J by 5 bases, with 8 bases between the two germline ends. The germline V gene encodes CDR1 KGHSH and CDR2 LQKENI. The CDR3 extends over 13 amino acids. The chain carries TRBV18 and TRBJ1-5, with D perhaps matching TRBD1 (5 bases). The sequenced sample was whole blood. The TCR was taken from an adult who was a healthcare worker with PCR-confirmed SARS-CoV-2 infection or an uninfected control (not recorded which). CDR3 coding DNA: TGTGCCAGCTCACCGGGGGTGGATCAGCCCCAGCATTTT. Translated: CASSPGVDQPQHF.